This TCR beta chain was sequenced for a study of identical twins (dated by TCRdb to 2016 to 2017). Context from the whole study: The study deep-sequenced TCR alpha and beta repertoires from monozygotic twins, unrelated adults of various ages and cord blood to test whether fetal clonotypes persist. To rule out contamination, the twin experiments were replicated at different times with different library preparation protocols. Results and caveats for the whole study, not just this receptor: A weaker excess of twin sharing was found in beta out-of-frame sequences because the signal-to-noise ratio was lowered by fewer shared sequences. Fewer insertions were carried by abundant cord blood beta clonotypes; a weaker similar trend was observed in young adult naive repertoires, while no such trend was observed in memory repertoires. Invariant T cells such as MAIT and iNKT could partly confound zero-insertion analyses, though diverse VJ usage argued against this for most clonotypes. Because the same donors could not be followed over many years, conclusions were based on cross-sectional statistical analysis. Out-of-frame TCR alpha sequences shared between twins showed an excess of low generation-probability sequences compared with coincidental sharing between unrelated individuals. In monozygotic twins, recombination models systematically underestimated out-of-frame TCR alpha sharing, but the models matched the sharing seen between unrelated individuals.

All donors were healthy Caucasians. In the germline V gene, CDR1 corresponds to ENHRY and CDR2 to SYGVKD. The CDR3 runs 15 amino acids, cysteine and phenylalanine included. CDR3 DNA only is kept here, 45 bases in frame from base 1. Germline trimming: 2 bases from V, 1 base from J; junction bases outside gene matches: 4. The library was generated by 5' RACE. Sequencing took place on an Illumina HiSeq 2000. A universal primer binding site was added through template switching, and the final cDNA carried a unique molecular identifier so that TCR cDNA molecules could be counted accurately. Specific primers in the conserved constant-segment region were used to synthesize first-strand cDNA for the TCR alpha and beta chains. Each cDNA library was double barcoded, with a SMART-Mk sample barcode plus Illumina barcodes, to control for contamination. Two successive PCR steps introduced TruSeq adapter sequences along with Illumina sample barcodes. Sequencing of the TCR alpha and beta cDNA libraries was done on the Illumina HiSeq platform using custom primers. The study's processing was this. MiGEC was used to process raw reads and extract unique molecular identifiers, and MiXCR was used to find CDR3 positions. For each individual, recombination models were inferred using an EM algorithm with the repgenHMM and IGoR tools. The tcR package in R was used for shared clonotype analysis, with sharing normalized by the product of cloneset sizes. To study raw recombination free of thymic and clonal selection effects, out-of-frame nonproductive sequences were analyzed. TCRdb reworked the public reads: Q25 trimming with fastp, MiXCR clone assembly, productive beta chains retained. Rows with one shared CDR3 protein collapse into an entry with the most common genes and DNA. It is TCRdb's table, rather than the study itself, that gives the V and J calls and clone size. This sample has 1.5 million to 2 million distinct CDR3 sequences in its table, and about 32% of those were observed once. The ten largest account for about 0.25% of the sample.

A word on this clonotype: Its antigen has not been determined. No base quality values were provided; no much bigger clone lies one nucleotide off.

This chain is built from TRBV10-3 and TRBJ1-1, with 7 bases matching TRBD1. Sequenced sample: cord blood. The sequence came from a newborn girl in good health. The base sequence is TGTGCCATCAGTGAGCCCCGGGACAGGAACACTGAAGCTTTCTTT. It codes for CAISEPRDRNTEAFF.